This T cell receptor (beta chain) comes out of a study of blood T cell repertoires in COVID-19. Study in general: COVID-19 samples collected from the United States, Italy and Spain covered acute and convalescent phases. PBMCs, B-cell-depleted T cells, or T cells provided the cDNA or gDNA that made up the material.

With 7 bases clipped from V and 6 bases from J, the junction kept 9 bases outside the gene matches. The CDR3 totals 14 residues. Looked up from germline, CDR1 is MNHNY and CDR2 is SVGAGI (reference sequence). Study processing details: Amplification of reference gene primers was used by the study to estimate nucleated cell counts. Data came from immunoSEQ multiplex PCR; TCRdb stores just in-frame clones and leaves some out. V and J calls and clone size are as listed in that table; D and trimming were resolved from the DNA. The table lists 55,000 to 80,000 clones, more than 75% of them singletons, with 1.5% to 2% in the top ten.

The specimen was peripheral blood. The sequence came from a human donor in a cohort sampled during active COVID-19. The gene calls are TRBV6-6 and TRBJ2-1, with 7 nucleotides matching TRBD2. The CDR3 loop reads CASKPGLTFNEQFF. As DNA, the CDR3 is TGTGCCAGCAAACCGGGACTAACGTTCAATGAGCAGTTCTTC.